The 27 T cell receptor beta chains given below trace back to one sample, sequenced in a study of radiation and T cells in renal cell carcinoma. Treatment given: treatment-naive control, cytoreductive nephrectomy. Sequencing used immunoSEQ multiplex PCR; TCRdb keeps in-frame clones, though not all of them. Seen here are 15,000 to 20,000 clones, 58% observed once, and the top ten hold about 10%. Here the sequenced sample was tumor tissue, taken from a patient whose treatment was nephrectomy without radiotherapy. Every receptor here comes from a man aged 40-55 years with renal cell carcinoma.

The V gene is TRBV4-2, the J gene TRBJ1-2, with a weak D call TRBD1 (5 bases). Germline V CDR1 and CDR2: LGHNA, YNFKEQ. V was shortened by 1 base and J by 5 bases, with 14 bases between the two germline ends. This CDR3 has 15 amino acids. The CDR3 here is CASSQAPRGRYGYTF. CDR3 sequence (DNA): TGTGCCAGCAGCCAAGCGCCCCGGGGACGTTATGGCTACACCTTC.

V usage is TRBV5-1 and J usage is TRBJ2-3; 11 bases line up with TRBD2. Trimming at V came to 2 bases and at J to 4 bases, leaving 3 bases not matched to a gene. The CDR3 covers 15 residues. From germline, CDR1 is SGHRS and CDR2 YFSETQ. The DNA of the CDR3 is TGCGCCAGCAGCTTACTAGCGGGGGAGGCAGATACGCAGTATTTT. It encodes CASSLLAGEADTQYF.

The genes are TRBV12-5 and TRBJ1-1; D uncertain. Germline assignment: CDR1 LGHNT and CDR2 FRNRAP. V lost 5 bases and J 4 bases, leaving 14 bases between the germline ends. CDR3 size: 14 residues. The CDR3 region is CASGPQERSTEAFF. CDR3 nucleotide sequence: TGTGCTAGTGGTCCGCAGGAGAGGAGCACTGAAGCTTTCTTT.

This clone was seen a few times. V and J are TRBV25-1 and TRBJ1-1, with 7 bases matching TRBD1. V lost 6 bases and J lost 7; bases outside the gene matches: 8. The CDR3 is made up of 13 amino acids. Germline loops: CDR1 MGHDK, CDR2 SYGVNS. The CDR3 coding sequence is TGTGCCAGCAGGGGCAGGGGGATAGGTGAAGCTTTCTTT. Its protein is CASRGRGIGEAFF.

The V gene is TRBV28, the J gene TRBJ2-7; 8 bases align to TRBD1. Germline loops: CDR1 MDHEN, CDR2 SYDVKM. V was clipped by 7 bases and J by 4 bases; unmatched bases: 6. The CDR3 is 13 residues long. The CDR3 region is CASKRTGTYEQYF. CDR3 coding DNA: TGTGCCAGCAAGAGGACAGGGACGTACGAGCAGTACTTC.

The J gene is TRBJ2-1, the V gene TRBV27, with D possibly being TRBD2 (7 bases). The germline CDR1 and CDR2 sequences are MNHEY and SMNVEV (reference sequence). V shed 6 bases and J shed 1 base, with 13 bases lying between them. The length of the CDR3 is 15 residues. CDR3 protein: CASSRGGGSYNEQFF. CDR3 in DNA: TGTGCCAGCAGCCGGGGAGGGGGATCCTACAATGAGCAGTTCTTC.

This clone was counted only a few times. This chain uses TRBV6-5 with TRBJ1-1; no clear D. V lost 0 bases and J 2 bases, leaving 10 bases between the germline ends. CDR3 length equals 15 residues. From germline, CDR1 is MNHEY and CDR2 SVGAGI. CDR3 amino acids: CASSYSPSGNTEAFF. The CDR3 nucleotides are TGTGCCAGCAGTTACTCCCCGTCGGGAAACACTGAAGCTTTCTTT.

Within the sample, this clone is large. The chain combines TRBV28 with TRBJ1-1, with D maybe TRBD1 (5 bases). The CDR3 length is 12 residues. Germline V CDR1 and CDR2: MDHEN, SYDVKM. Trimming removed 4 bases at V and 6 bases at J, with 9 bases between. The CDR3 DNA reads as TGTGCCAGCAGTTGGGGCTTGGCTGAAGCTTTCTTT. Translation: CASSWGLAEAFF.

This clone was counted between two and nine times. CDR3 sequence: CASSVDRYTEAFF. CDR3 in DNA: TGTGCCAGCAGTGTGGACAGGTACACTGAAGCTTTCTTT. The chain employs TRBV25-1 and TRBJ1-1; 7 bases line up with TRBD1. Germline CDR1 MGHDK, CDR2 SYGVNS. V lost 4 bases and J lost 3; bases outside the gene matches: 2. The CDR3 totals 13 residues.

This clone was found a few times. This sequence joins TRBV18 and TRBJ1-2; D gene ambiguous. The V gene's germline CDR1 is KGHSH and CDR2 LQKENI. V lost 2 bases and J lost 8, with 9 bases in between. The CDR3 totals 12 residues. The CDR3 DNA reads TGTGCCAGCTCACCAGACTCCGGGGGCTACACCTTC. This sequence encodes CASSPDSGGYTF.

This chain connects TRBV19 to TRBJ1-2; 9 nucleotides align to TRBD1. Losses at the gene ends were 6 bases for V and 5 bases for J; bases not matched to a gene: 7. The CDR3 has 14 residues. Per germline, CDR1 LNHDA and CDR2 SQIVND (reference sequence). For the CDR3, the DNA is TGTGCCAGTAGCACGGACAGGGGTCGTTATGGCTACACCTTC. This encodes CASSTDRGRYGYTF.

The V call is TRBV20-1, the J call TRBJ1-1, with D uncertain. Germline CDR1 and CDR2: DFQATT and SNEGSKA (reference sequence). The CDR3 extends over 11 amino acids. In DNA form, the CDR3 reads TGCAGCCTACCGGGAAACACTGAAGCTTTCTTT. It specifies CSLPGNTEAFF.

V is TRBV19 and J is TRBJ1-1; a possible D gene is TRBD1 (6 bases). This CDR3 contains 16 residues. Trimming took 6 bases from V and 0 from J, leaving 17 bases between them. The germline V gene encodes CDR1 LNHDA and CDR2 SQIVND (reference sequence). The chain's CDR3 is CASSSPPGHLNTEAFF. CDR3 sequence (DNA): TGTGCCAGTAGCAGCCCGCCGGGACATCTGAACACTGAAGCTTTCTTT.

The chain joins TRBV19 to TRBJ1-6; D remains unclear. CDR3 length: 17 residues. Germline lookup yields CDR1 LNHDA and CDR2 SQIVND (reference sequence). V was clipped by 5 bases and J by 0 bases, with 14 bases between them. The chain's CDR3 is CASSREALSSYNSPLHF. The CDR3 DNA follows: TGTGCCAGTAGTCGGGAGGCACTCAGCTCCTATAATTCACCCCTCCACTTT.

CDR3 nucleotides: TGTGCCAGCAGGCGGATTCTCGGGACAGGTTTATACGAGCAGTACTTC. It yields the protein CASRRILGTGLYEQYF. The chain is built from TRBV28 and TRBJ2-7, with TRBD1 matching over 8 bases. The trim removed 6 bases at V and 4 bases at J, leaving 14 bases unmatched. CDR3 size: 16 residues. In germline, CDR1 is MDHEN, CDR2 SYDVKM.

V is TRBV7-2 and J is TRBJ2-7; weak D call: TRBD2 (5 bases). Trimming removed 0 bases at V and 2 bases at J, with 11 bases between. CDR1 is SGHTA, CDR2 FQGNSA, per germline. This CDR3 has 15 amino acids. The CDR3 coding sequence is TGTGCCAGCAGCTTAGCGTCCAGCGGCGCCTACGAGCAGTACTTC. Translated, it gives CASSLASSGAYEQYF.

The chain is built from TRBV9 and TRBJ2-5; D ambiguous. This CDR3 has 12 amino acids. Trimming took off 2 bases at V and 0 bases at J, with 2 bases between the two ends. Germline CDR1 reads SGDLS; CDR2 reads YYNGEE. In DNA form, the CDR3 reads TGTGCCAGCAGCGTTGACCAAGAGACCCAGTACTTC. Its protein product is CASSVDQETQYF.

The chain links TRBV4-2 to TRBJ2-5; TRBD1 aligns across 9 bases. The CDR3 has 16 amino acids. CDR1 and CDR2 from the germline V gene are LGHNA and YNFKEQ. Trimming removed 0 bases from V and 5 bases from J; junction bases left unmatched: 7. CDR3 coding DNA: TGTGCCAGCAGCCAAGATGAGGACAGGGGATGGGAGACCCAGTACTTC. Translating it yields CASSQDEDRGWETQYF.

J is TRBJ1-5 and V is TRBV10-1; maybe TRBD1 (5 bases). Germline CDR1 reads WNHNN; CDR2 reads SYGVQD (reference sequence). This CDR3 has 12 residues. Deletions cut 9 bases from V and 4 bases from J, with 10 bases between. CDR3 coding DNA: TGCGCCAGTCCGGGACCTAATCAGCCCCAGCATTTT. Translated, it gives CASPGPNQPQHF.

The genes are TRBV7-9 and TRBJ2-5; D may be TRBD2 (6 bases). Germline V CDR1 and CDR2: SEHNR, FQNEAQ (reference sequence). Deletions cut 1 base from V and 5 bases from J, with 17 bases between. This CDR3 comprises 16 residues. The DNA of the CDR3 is TGTGCCAGCAGCTTAGTTGCGGGACCTAGGCTGGAGACCCAGTACTTC. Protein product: CASSLVAGPRLETQYF.

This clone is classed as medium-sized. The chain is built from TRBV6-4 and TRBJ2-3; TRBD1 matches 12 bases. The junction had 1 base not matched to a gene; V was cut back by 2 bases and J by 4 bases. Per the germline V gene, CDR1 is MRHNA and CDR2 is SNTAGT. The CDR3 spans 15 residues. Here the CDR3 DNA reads TGTGCCAGCAGTGACGGGACAGGGGGCGCAGATACGCAGTATTTT. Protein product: CASSDGTGGADTQYF.

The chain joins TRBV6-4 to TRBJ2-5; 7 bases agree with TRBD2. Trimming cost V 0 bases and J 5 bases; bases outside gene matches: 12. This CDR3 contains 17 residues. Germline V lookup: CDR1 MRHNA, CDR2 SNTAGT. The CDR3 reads CASSDSSRGGPMETQYF. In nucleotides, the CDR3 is TGTGCCAGCAGTGACTCGAGTCGCGGGGGTCCCATGGAGACCCAGTACTTC.

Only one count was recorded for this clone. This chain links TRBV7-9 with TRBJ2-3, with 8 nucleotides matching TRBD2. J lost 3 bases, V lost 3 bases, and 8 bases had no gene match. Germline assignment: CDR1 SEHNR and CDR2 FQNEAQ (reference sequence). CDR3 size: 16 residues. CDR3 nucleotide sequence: TGTGCCAGCAGCTTGGGTACTAGCGGTGCAACAGATACGCAGTATTTT. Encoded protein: CASSLGTSGATDTQYF. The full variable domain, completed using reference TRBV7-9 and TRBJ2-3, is DTGVSQNPRHKITKRGQNVTFRCDPISEHNRLYWYRQTLGQGPEFLTYFQNEAQLEKSRLLSDRFSAERPKGSFSTLEIQRTEQGDSAMYLCASSLGTSGATDTQYFGPGTRLTVL.

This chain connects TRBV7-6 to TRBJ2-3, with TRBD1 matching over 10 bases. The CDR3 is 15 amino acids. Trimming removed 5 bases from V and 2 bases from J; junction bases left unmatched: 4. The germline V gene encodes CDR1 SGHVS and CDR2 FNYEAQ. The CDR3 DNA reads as TGTGCCAGCAGCGGAGGACAGGGGGTCACAGATACGCAGTATTTT. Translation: CASSGGQGVTDTQYF.

This CDR3 is CATSFRSQGNGYTF. DNA for the CDR3: TGTGCCACCAGCTTCCGATCTCAGGGGAATGGCTACACCTTC. The J gene is TRBJ1-2, the V gene TRBV15, with D tentatively TRBD1 (6 bases). Per the germline V gene, CDR1 is LNHNV and CDR2 is YYDKDF (reference sequence). Trimming removed 5 bases from V and 6 bases from J, with 16 bases in between. The CDR3 totals 14 residues.

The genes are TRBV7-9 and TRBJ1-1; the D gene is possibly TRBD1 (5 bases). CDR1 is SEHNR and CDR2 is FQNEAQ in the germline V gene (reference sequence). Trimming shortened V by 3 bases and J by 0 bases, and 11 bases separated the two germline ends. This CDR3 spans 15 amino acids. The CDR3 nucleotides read TGTGCCAGCAGCTTTGTGTGGGGGATGAACACTGAAGCTTTCTTT. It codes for CASSFVWGMNTEAFF.

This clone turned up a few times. CDR3 in amino acids: CASSLLFRDSAQYSNQPQHF. As DNA, the CDR3 is TGTGCCAGCAGCCTCCTTTTTCGCGACAGCGCTCAATATAGCAATCAGCCCCAGCATTTT. This chain links TRBV7-8 with TRBJ1-5, with D possibly TRBD1 on 5 matching bases. Germline assignment: CDR1 SGHVS and CDR2 FQNEAQ. The CDR3 contains 20 residues. V was pared by 5 bases and J by 0 bases, with 26 bases between.